Each of the 29 T cell receptor beta chains below was sequenced from the same sample in a study of metastatic and nonmetastatic thyroid tumors. Each patient came to thyroid surgery without any prior treatment (of any kind). TCRdb redid the clone calls on the PCR reads using MiXCR. Of some 28,000 clones listed, 3.5% to 4% are singletons. Sequencing input: blood. The receptors shown here come from a male donor with papillary thyroid cancer or a benign thyroid nodule (not recorded which). Some clones in this sample may be carry-over from other donors' samples.

This clone occurred many times. The CDR3 DNA reads TGTGCCATCAGTGGGGACAGGGGGAATTCACCCCTCCACTTT. Protein product: CAISGDRGNSPLHF. The J gene is TRBJ1-6, the V gene TRBV10-3; 11 bases align to TRBD1. This CDR3 has 14 residues. V gave up 4 bases and J gave up 7 bases; unmatched junction bases: 0. Germline loops: CDR1 ENHRY, CDR2 SYGVKD.

This clone was counted at least ten times. The genes are TRBV29-1 and TRBJ2-7, with TRBD2 identical over 14 bases. With 4 bases clipped from V and 4 bases from J, the junction kept 15 bases outside the gene matches. The CDR3 extends over 18 amino acids. The germline V gene has CDR1 SQVTM and CDR2 ANQGSEA. CDR3 amino acids: CSVVPGTSGRGGLYEQYF. CDR3 DNA sequence: TGCAGCGTTGTCCCCGGGACTAGCGGGAGAGGGGGGCTTTACGAGCAGTACTTC.

This clone turned up a few times. A junction boundary mismatches the germline segment, possibly from a read error. This chain joins TRBV27 and TRBJ1-3; D is ambiguous. Germline V gives CDR1 MNHEY, CDR2 SMNVEV (reference sequence). The CDR3 totals 15 residues. This CDR3 is CASSLSRATGSTIYF. In DNA form, the CDR3 reads TGTGCCAGCAGTTTATCTAGGGCGACTGGAAGCACCATATATTTT.

The sample holds a few counts of this clone. The chain is built from TRBV5-5 and TRBJ2-7, with a tentative D call TRBD1 (5 bases). This CDR3 spans 16 amino acids. V gave up 0 bases and J gave up 2 bases, with 15 bases separating them. CDR1 SGHKS and CDR2 YYEKEE come from the germline V gene (reference sequence). The CDR3 nucleotides read TGTGCCAGCAGCTTGGAGGTTGGCAGGGAAGCCTACGAGCAGTACTTC. As protein: CASSLEVGREAYEQYF.

The rearrangement links TRBV20-1 to TRBJ2-7; a possible D gene is TRBD2 (8 bases). This CDR3 has 22 amino acids. Trimming cost V 6 bases and J 4 bases, with 43 bases left between them. Germline V gene lookup returns CDR1 DFQATT and CDR2 SNEGSKA (reference sequence). The DNA of the CDR3 is TGCAGTGCAAGTTGGTGGGACAGACCGGATAGCGGGACCATGCCGAACCTATACGAGCAGTACTTC. Its protein product is CSASWWDRPDSGTMPNLYEQYF.

This clone was picked up a small number of times. The chain is built from TRBV2 and TRBJ1-2, with TRBD1 as a possible D gene (6 bases). The V end lost 3 bases, the J end lost 7 bases, and 12 bases lay between the germline ends. Germline values: CDR1 SNHLY, CDR2 FYNNEI. The CDR3 has 13 residues. The CDR3 DNA follows: TGTGCCAGCAGTGATACGGGGGCGAGTGGCTACACCTTC. This encodes CASSDTGASGYTF.

This clone is labeled as large. This rearrangement joins TRBV20-1 to TRBJ1-1; TRBD1 agrees at 9 bases. Losses at the gene ends were 5 bases for V and 3 bases for J; bases not matched to a gene: 1. Germline CDR1 DFQATT, CDR2 SNEGSKA (reference sequence). This CDR3 has 12 residues. The CDR3 here is CSARQGDTEAFF. The CDR3 bases are TGCAGTGCTCGACAGGGGGACACTGAAGCTTTCTTT.

The J gene is TRBJ1-2, the V gene TRBV7-2, with a tentative D call TRBD1 (6 bases). Trimming took 0 bases from V and 7 from J, leaving 15 bases between them. The CDR3 is made up of 15 amino acids. Germline CDR1 SGHTA, CDR2 FQGNSA. CDR3 in amino acids: CASSLAIKAGVGYTF. Here the CDR3 DNA reads TGTGCCAGCAGCTTAGCGATCAAGGCAGGGGTTGGCTACACCTTC.

This clone was seen a handful of times. The V and J genes are TRBV12-3 or TRBV12-4 and TRBJ2-2, with TRBD1 as a possible D gene (5 bases). This CDR3 region has 14 residues. Trimming removed 3 bases at V and 4 bases at J, with 9 bases between. The CDR3 bases are TGTGCCAGCAGTTTCCAACAGGCCACCGGGGAGCTGTTTTTT. It specifies CASSFQQATGELFF.

This clone is medium-sized in the sample. J is TRBJ2-1 and V is TRBV28; D may be TRBD1 or TRBD2 (6 bases each). CDR3 size: 16 residues. V was clipped by 7 bases and J by 11 bases, with 27 bases between them. Per the germline V gene, CDR1 is MDHEN and CDR2 is SYDVKM. In nucleotides, the CDR3 is TGTGCCAGCACAAGTAGGGGGGCGGAACGTCGGGGGAAGCAGTTCTTC. Protein: CASTSRGAERRGKQFF.

This clone is categorized as medium-sized. V usage is TRBV19 and J usage is TRBJ1-2; 8 nucleotides agree with TRBD1. Trimming took 0 bases from V and 8 from J; bases not matched to a gene: 11. The CDR3 contains 16 residues. Germline-derived CDR1 and CDR2 are LNHDA and SQIVND (reference sequence). For the CDR3, the DNA is TGTGCCAGTAGTATAGATAGCGGCAGGGGGCTTCGCGGCTACACCTTC. This gives the protein CASSIDSGRGLRGYTF.

This chain uses TRBV11-1 with TRBJ2-1; 11 bases agree with TRBD1. Trimming took 7 bases from V and 10 from J; bases not matched to a gene: 12. This CDR3 is 15 amino acids long. CDR1 and CDR2 (germline): SGHAT, FQDESV (reference sequence). The CDR3 DNA is TGTGCCAGCAAGGGGACAGGGGGTTTGGGTGAAGAGCAGTTCTTC. Its translation: CASKGTGGLGEEQFF.

This clone was detected many times. The chain uses TRBV14 and TRBJ2-2, with D perhaps being TRBD1 or TRBD2 (5 bases each). Germline assignment: CDR1 SGHDN and CDR2 FVKESK. The CDR3 sequence is 12 residues long. Trimming removed 4 bases from V and 7 bases from J, with 7 bases in between. The CDR3 coding sequence is TGTGCCAGCAGCCCGGGGCTCGGGGAGCTGTTTTTT. Amino acid sequence: CASSPGLGELFF.

This clone was counted only a few times. The chain combines TRBV20-1 with TRBJ2-7; TRBD1 aligns across 8 bases. The germline CDR1 and CDR2 sequences are DFQATT and SNEGSKA (reference sequence). With 5 bases clipped from V and 1 base from J, the junction kept 1 base outside the gene matches. This CDR3 is built from 12 residues. The CDR3 region is CSARQGSYEQYF. For the CDR3, the DNA is TGCAGTGCTCGACAGGGGTCCTACGAGCAGTACTTC.

At least ten counts were recorded for this clone. This sequence joins TRBV28 and TRBJ2-5; 12 nucleotides line up with TRBD2. Germline assignment: CDR1 MDHEN and CDR2 SYDVKM. The CDR3 consists of 14 residues. The V segment lost 10 bases and the J segment 5 bases; nucleotides outside the gene matches: 8. CDR3 sequence reads: CATWTSGEGETQYF. CDR3 DNA sequence: TGTGCCACCTGGACTAGCGGGGAGGGGGAGACCCAGTACTTC. Drawing the rest from reference TRBV28 and TRBJ2-5, the complete variable domain is DVKVTQSSRYLVKRTGEKVFLECVQDMDHENMFWYRQDPGLGLRLIYFSYDVKMKEKGDIPEGYSVSREKKERFSLILESASTNQTSMYLCATWTSGEGETQYFGPGTRLLVL.

V is TRBV2 and J is TRBJ2-2; D is unclear. The CDR3 spans 13 residues. Per the germline V gene, CDR1 is SNHLY and CDR2 is FYNNEI. V lost 7 bases and J lost 8, with 14 bases in between. CDR3 nucleotides: TGTGCCAGCACCACACCTGGAGCGGGGGAGCTGTTTTTT. This gives the protein CASTTPGAGELFF. The full variable domain, in which reference TRBV2 and TRBJ2-2 provide the parts outside the CDR3, is EPEVTQTPSHQVTQMGQEVILRCVPISNHLYFYWYRQILGQKVEFLVSFYNNEISEKSEIFDDQFSVERPDGSNFTLKIRSTKLEDSAMYFCASTTPGAGELFFGEGSRLTVL.

In this sample, this clone turned up many times. The chain uses TRBV30 and TRBJ2-3; D might be TRBD2 (6 bases). Germline V gene lookup returns CDR1 GTSNPN and CDR2 SVGIG (reference sequence). This CDR3 is 13 amino acids long. V lost 2 bases to trimming and J lost 4 bases, with 10 bases between them. The CDR3 bases are TGTGCCTGGAGTCGGAGGGGCGCAGATACGCAGTATTTT. This sequence encodes CAWSRRGADTQYF. The whole variable domain, remainder taken from reference TRBV30 and TRBJ2-3, is SQTIHQWPATLVQPVGSPLSLECTVEGTSNPNLYWYRQAAGRGLQLLFYSVGIGQISSEVPQNLSASRPQDRQFILSSKKLLLSDSGFYLCAWSRRGADTQYFGPGTRLTVL.

This clone is labeled as medium-sized (0.01 to 0.1%). The rearrangement uses TRBV27 and TRBJ1-5; a possible D gene is TRBD1 (5 bases). The ends were cut back, 5 bases at V and 2 bases at J, with 13 bases in the middle. CDR3 length: 15 amino acids. Germline CDR1 reads MNHEY; CDR2 reads SMNVEV (reference sequence). This CDR3 is CASSPTGVGNQPQHF. DNA for the CDR3: TGTGCCAGCAGTCCGACGGGGGTGGGCAATCAGCCCCAGCATTTT.

This clone was observed at least ten times. V usage is TRBV4-2 and J usage is TRBJ2-2, with D perhaps TRBD1 (5 bases). This CDR3 contains 16 residues. CDR1 is LGHNA and CDR2 is YNFKEQ in the germline V gene. Trimming removed 2 bases at V and 4 bases at J, with 14 bases between. For the CDR3, the DNA is TGTGCCAGCAGCCAAAGGACACGGGCGAGCACCGGGGAGCTGTTTTTT. Its translation is CASSQRTRASTGELFF.

This clone was seen ten or more times. The V call is TRBV9, the J call TRBJ2-1; unclear D gene. Germline lookup yields CDR1 SGDLS and CDR2 YYNGEE. Trimming removed 0 bases from V and 9 bases from J, with 13 bases in between. The CDR3 is 14 residues long. As DNA, the CDR3 is TGTGCCAGCAGCGTAGATCAAAAGGTTGGTGAGCAGTTCTTC. It encodes CASSVDQKVGEQFF.

This clone was recorded a few times. The junction differs from germline at one of its ends, possibly a read error. The V gene is TRBV7-7, the J gene TRBJ2-1; 7 nucleotides match TRBD1. The germline V gene has CDR1 SSHAT and CDR2 FNYEAQ (reference sequence). The CDR3 loop spans 14 amino acids. The CDR3 DNA sequence: TGTGCTAGCAGCTCTACAGGGGATCGCAATGAGCAGTTCTTC. Encoded protein: CASSSTGDRNEQFF.

This clone was detected many times. The chain links TRBV6-2 or TRBV6-3 to TRBJ2-4; 10 bases match TRBD1. The germline V gene encodes CDR1 MNHEY and CDR2 SVGEGT. There are 14 residues in the CDR3. Losses at the gene ends were 5 bases for V and 3 bases for J; bases not matched to a gene: 1. CDR3 in amino acids: CASSRTGGKNIQYF. Written as DNA, the CDR3 is TGTGCCAGCAGTAGGACAGGGGGCAAAAACATTCAGTACTTC.

Only a few counts were recorded for this clone. At one boundary the junction diverges from the germline segment, which might be a read error. This rearrangement joins TRBV6-1 to TRBJ1-1; D remains ambiguous. The CDR3 has 14 amino acids. CDR1 and CDR2 (germline): MNHNS, SASEGT. CDR3 bases: TGTGCCAGCAACCCGACCGGGGTTGACACTGAATCTTTCTTT. It is translated as CASNPTGVDTESFF.

As concerns this clone: Its ends do not fully match the called genes, so a read error is possible. This chain joins TRBV11-3 and TRBJ2-2; D unresolved. Germline V gene sequence: CDR1 SGHNT, CDR2 YENEEA. CDR3 size: 14 residues. The CDR3 protein is CAISSVSNTGELFF. CDR3 bases: TGTGCCATCAGCTCGGTTTCGAACACCGGGGAGCTGTTTTTT.

This clone was detected a few times. The genes are TRBV6-1 and TRBJ2-7; D is tentatively TRBD1 or TRBD2 (5 bases each). The V end was cut by 7 bases, the J end by 7 bases, with 11 bases between. The CDR3 runs 11 residues. The germline V gene encodes CDR1 MNHNS and CDR2 SASEGT. DNA of the CDR3: TGTGCCAGCATTGGGGGACGGGAGCAGTACTTC. This gives the protein CASIGGREQYF.

This clone was counted many times. The rearrangement uses TRBV14 and TRBJ2-1; possibly TRBD2 for D (5 bases). CDR3 size: 16 residues. Trimming took 4 bases from V and 0 from J, leaving 13 bases between them. Germline V gene sequence: CDR1 SGHDN, CDR2 FVKESK. CDR3 sequence reads: CASSLEGLFSYNEQFF. The CDR3 DNA reads as TGTGCCAGCAGCCTAGAAGGACTCTTCTCCTACAATGAGCAGTTCTTC.

The table lists this clone with a few counts. The chain couples TRBV6-4 to TRBJ2-6; 7 nucleotides match TRBD2. Germline trimming cut 0 bases from V and 0 bases from J; bases unmatched to any gene: 14. Germline V gene data show CDR1 as MRHNA and CDR2 as SNTAGT. This CDR3 has 21 amino acids. In DNA, the CDR3 is TGTGCCAGCAGTGACTCGGTGGGAGGGCCCGGGCTGTGCTCTGGGGCCAACGTCCTGACTTTC. Translating gives CASSDSVGGPGLCSGANVLTF.

Here the CDR3 DNA reads TGTGCCAGCATTGATGTCGCGGGGGGCGCCTCTGAAGCTTTCTTT. Its translation is CASIDVAGGASEAFF. The V and J genes are TRBV6-2 or TRBV6-3 and TRBJ1-1; D may be TRBD1 (6 bases). V lost 7 bases to trimming and J lost 6 bases, with 21 bases between them. The germline CDR1 and CDR2 sequences are MNHEY and SVGEGT. The length of the CDR3 is 15 residues.

This clone appeared many times. This rearrangement joins TRBV9 to TRBJ1-1; 7 bases align to TRBD1. This CDR3 is built from 16 residues. Trimming took 4 bases from V and 1 from J; bases not matched to a gene: 10. Looked up from germline, CDR1 is SGDLS and CDR2 is YYNGEE. CDR3 sequence: CASSTRQGLENTEAFF. The CDR3 DNA sequence: TGTGCCAGCAGCACAAGACAGGGCCTCGAGAACACTGAAGCTTTCTTT. Filled out from reference TRBV9 and TRBJ1-1, the complete variable domain reads DSGVTQTPKHLITATGQRVTLRCSPRSGDLSVYWYQQSLDQGLQFLIQYYNGEERAKGNILERFSAQQFPDLHSELNLSSLELGDSALYFCASSTRQGLENTEAFFGQGTRLTVV.